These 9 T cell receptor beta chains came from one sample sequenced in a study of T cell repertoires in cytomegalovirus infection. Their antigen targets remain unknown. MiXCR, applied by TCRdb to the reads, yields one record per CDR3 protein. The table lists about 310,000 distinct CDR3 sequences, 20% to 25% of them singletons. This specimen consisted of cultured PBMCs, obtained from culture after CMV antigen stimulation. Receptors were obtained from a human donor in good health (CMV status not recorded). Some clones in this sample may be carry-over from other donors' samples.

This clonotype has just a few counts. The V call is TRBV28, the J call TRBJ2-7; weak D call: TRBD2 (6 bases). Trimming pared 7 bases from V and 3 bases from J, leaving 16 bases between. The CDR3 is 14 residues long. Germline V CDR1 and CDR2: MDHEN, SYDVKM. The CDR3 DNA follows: TGTGCCAGCAACTGGGGGGTTGGGGGCTACGAGCAGTACTTC. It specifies CASNWGVGGYEQYF.

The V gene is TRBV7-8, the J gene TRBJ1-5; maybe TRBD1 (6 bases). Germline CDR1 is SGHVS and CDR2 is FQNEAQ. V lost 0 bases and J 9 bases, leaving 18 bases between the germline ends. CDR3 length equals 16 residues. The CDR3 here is CASSLATGSAGGPQHF. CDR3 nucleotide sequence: TGTGCCAGCAGCTTAGCGACAGGCTCGGCCGGCGGGCCCCAGCATTTT.

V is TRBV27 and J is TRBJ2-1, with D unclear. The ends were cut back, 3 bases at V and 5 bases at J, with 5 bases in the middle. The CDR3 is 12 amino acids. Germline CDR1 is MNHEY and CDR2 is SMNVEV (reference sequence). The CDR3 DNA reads TGTGCCAGCAGTTTTCCGGACAATGAGCAGTTCTTC. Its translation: CASSFPDNEQFF.

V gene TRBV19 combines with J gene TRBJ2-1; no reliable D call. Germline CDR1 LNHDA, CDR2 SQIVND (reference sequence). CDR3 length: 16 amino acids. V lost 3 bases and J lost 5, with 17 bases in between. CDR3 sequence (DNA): TGTGCCAGTAGTATGGAGTCAGACCCACATCACAATGAGCAGTTCTTC. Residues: CASSMESDPHHNEQFF. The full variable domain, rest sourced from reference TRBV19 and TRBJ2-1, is DGGITQSPKYLFRKEGQNVTLSCEQNLNHDAMYWYRQDPGQGLRLIYYSQIVNDFQKGDIAEGYSVSREKKESFPLTVTSAQKNPTAFYLCASSMESDPHHNEQFFGPGTRLTVL.

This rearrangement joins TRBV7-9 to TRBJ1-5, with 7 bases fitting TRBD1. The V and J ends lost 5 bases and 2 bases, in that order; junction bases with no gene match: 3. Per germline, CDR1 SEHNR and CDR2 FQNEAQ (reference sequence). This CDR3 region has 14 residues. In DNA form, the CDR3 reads TGTGCCAGCAGCGCCACAGGGGGCAATCAGCCCCAGCATTTT. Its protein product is CASSATGGNQPQHF.

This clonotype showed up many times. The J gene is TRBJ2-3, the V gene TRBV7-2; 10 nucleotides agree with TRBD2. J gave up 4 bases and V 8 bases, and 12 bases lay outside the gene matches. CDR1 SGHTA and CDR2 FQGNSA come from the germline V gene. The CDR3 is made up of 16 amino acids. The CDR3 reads CASAPVSSGSSDTQYF. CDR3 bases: TGTGCCAGCGCGCCAGTCTCTAGCGGGAGCTCAGATACGCAGTATTTT.

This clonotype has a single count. The CDR3 nucleotides read TGTGCCAGCAGCGCATTTGGACTAGCGGGAGTCGAGCAGTACTTC. It codes for CASSAFGLAGVEQYF. The V call is TRBV9, the J call TRBJ2-7, with 13 nucleotides matching TRBD2. V shed 3 bases and J 6 bases; nucleotides not matched to a gene: 6. The length of the CDR3 is 15 residues. Germline loops: CDR1 SGDLS, CDR2 YYNGEE.

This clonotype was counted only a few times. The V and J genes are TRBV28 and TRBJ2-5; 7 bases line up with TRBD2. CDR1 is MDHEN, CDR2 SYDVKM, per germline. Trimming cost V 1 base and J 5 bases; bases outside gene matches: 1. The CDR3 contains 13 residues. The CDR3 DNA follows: TGTGCCAGCAGTTTATTCGGGAGGGAGACCCAGTACTTC. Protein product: CASSLFGRETQYF.

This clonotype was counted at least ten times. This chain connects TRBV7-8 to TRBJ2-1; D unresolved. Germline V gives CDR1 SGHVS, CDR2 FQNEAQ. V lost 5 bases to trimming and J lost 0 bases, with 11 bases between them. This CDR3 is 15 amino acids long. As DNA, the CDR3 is TGTGCCAGCAGCCCCCCCTTGAGCTCCTACAATGAGCAGTTCTTC. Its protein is CASSPPLSSYNEQFF.